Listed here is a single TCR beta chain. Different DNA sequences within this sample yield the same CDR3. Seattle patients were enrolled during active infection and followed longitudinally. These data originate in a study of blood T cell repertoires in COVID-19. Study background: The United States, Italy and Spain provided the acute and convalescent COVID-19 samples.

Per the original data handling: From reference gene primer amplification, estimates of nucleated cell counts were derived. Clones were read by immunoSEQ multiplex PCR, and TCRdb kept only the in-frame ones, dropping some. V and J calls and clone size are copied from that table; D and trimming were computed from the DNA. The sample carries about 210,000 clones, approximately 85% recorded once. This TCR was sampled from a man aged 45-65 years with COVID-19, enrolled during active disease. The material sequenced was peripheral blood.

DNA for the CDR3: TGTGCCAGCAGCTTGGCCGGACAGGGTGGCTATGGCTACACCTTC. Encoded protein: CASSLAGQGGYGYTF. This chain uses TRBV5-4 with TRBJ1-2; 8 bases fit TRBD1. Losses at the gene ends were 0 bases for V and 4 bases for J; bases not matched to a gene: 5. CDR1 and CDR2 from the germline V gene are SGHNT and YYREEE (reference sequence). CDR3 length: 15 amino acids. The variable domain in full, with the rest retrieved from reference TRBV5-4 and TRBJ1-2, is ETGVTQSPTHLIKTRGQQVTLRCSSQSGHNTVSWYQQALGQGPQFIFQYYREEENGRGNFPPRFSGLQFPNYSSELNVNALELDDSALYLCASSLAGQGGYGYTFGSGTRLTVV.